A selection of T cell receptor beta chains follows, all from one sample in a study of shared clonotypes between healthy human individuals. Clones were read by immunoSEQ multiplex PCR, and TCRdb kept only the in-frame ones, dropping some. The sample lists some 1,900,000 clones, over 85% occurring once. Sequencing was done on a sample of naive CD8+ T cells sorted from blood. The receptors shown here come from a man younger than 30 in good health. The CDR3 runs from the conserved cysteine through the conserved F or W. D genes are given only for firm matches. Clone size is shown for a subset of rows, as once, few, many or a class of expanded clone.

clone size,V gene,J gene,D gene,CDR3 DNA,CDR3 protein
.,TRBV28,TRBJ2-3,TRBD2,TGTGCCAGCAGTTTTTTGATGCTCGGGGGGACGCAGTATTTT,CASSFLMLGGTQYF
.,TRBV10-3,TRBJ2-3,TRBD2,TGTGCCATCAGTGAGTCTCGGGCAACTAGCGGGGAATTCACAGATACGCAGTATTTT,CAISESRATSGEFTDTQYF
.,TRBV27,TRBJ2-1,.,TGTGCCAGCAGTTTTGCCGGAGGGGGTGAGCAGTTCTTC,CASSFAGGGEQFF
.,TRBV5-1,TRBJ2-3,.,TGCGCCAGCAGCTTGGACATCACAGATACGCAGTATTTT,CASSLDITDTQYF
.,TRBV5-1,TRBJ1-1,TRBD1,TGCGCCAGCAGCTGGGCTACAGGGGGCCTGAACACTGAAGCTTTCTTT,CASSWATGGLNTEAFF
.,TRBV9,TRBJ2-7,TRBD1,TGTGCCAGCAGCCTGGGACAGACCACCTACGAGCAGTACTTC,CASSLGQTTYEQYF
.,TRBV27,TRBJ2-7,.,TGTGCCAGCAGTTTAACAGGGGGGGGCACCTACGAGCAGTACTTC,CASSLTGGGTYEQYF
.,TRBV5-6,TRBJ2-6,.,TGTGCCAGCGGCGAGAGCTCTGGGGCCAACGTCCTGACTTTC,CASGESSGANVLTF
.,TRBV20-1,TRBJ1-1,.,TGCAGTGCTAGTAACGGAGGTGGAGCTTTCTTT,CSASNGGGAFF
.,TRBV9,TRBJ2-2,.,TGTGCCAGCAGCGGGGCCTCAACCGGGGAGCTGTTTTTT,CASSGASTGELFF
.,TRBV7-8,TRBJ2-2,TRBD2,TGTGCCAGCAGCTCCTGGACTAGCGGGAGCACCGGGGAGCTGTTTTTT,CASSSWTSGSTGELFF
.,TRBV27,TRBJ2-1,.,TGTGCCAGCAGTTACAGCGGAGTAATACACAATGAGCAGTTCTTC,CASSYSGVIHNEQFF
.,TRBV9,TRBJ2-1,.,TGTGCCAGCAGCGTAGTTGGGGGAACCAATGAGCAGTTCTTC,CASSVVGGTNEQFF
.,TRBV6-1,TRBJ2-7,TRBD1,TGTGCCAGCAGAGAACAGGGGAGCTCCTACGAGCAGTACTTC,CASREQGSSYEQYF
.,TRBV6-5,TRBJ2-3,.,TGTGCCAGCAGTTACTCGAGCCGGGGGTCTGCAGATACGCAGTATTTT,CASSYSSRGSADTQYF
.,TRBV30,TRBJ1-6,.,TGTGCCTCGCAGGAGTATAATTCACCCCTCCACTTT,CASQEYNSPLHF
once,TRBV5-1,TRBJ2-7,TRBD1,TGCGCCAGCAGCTTGACAGGGGTTATCGACGAGCAGTACTTC,CASSLTGVIDEQYF
.,TRBV5-5,TRBJ2-7,TRBD2,TGTGCCAGCAGCCCCGGACTAGCGGGAGCTGTCGAGCAGTACTTC,CASSPGLAGAVEQYF
few,TRBV2,TRBJ2-1,.,TGTGCCAGCAGTGAAGACCCCCCAAAGGGCGAGCAGTTCTTC,CASSEDPPKGEQFF
.,TRBV4-1,TRBJ2-5,TRBD2,TGCGCCAGCAGGTTGACTAGCGGGGACGCACAAGAGACCCAGTACTTC,CASRLTSGDAQETQYF
.,TRBV11-2,TRBJ2-7,.,TGTGCCAGTGGAGGGCCCTGGTCCTACGAGCAGTACTTC,CASGGPWSYEQYF
once,TRBV28,TRBJ2-3,.,TGTGCCAGCAGTTATACAGGGTCGCCGGATACGCAGTATTTT,CASSYTGSPDTQYF
.,TRBV6-5,TRBJ2-5,TRBD1,TGTGCCAGCAGCAAAGGGACAGGGTACCAAGAGACCCAGTACTTC,CASSKGTGYQETQYF
.,TRBV29-1,TRBJ2-1,.,TGCAGCGTTGAACTCCATGAGCAGTTCTTC,CSVELHEQFF
once,TRBV6-5,TRBJ2-5,.,TGTGCCAGCACCCCTGCACAGGGTGGGGAGACCCAGTACTTC,CASTPAQGGETQYF
.,TRBV5-6,TRBJ2-2,.,TGTGCCAGCAGCTTGCAACGGGAAGGAAACACCGGGGAGCTGTTTTTT,CASSLQREGNTGELFF
.,TRBV14,TRBJ2-7,.,TGTGCCAGCAGCCCGCTAGGGGACCTCTACGAGCAGTACTTC,CASSPLGDLYEQYF
.,TRBV4-1,TRBJ1-3,.,TGCGCCAGCAGCCAAGATCGAACAGGACCACTCTCTGGAAACACCATATATTTT,CASSQDRTGPLSGNTIYF
.,TRBV2,TRBJ2-7,.,TGTGCCAGCAGTGAGGGACACACCTACGAGCAGTACTTC,CASSEGHTYEQYF
.,TRBV7-9,TRBJ2-2,.,TGTGCCAGCAGCCCAACAGTTAACACCGGGGAGCTGTTTTTT,CASSPTVNTGELFF
.,TRBV19,TRBJ2-7,.,TGTGCCAGTAGTAGCTCGCATAGCGGATGGAACTACGAGCAGTACTTC,CASSSSHSGWNYEQYF
.,TRBV5-6,TRBJ2-1,.,TGTGCCAGCGGACAGTGGGGCTCCTACAATGAGCAGTTCTTC,CASGQWGSYNEQFF
.,TRBV4-1,TRBJ2-7,.,TGCGCCAGCAGCCAAGTTCAGGCGGGAACTCTCGGGCAGTACTTC,CASSQVQAGTLGQYF
.,TRBV5-1,TRBJ2-5,.,TGCGCCAGCAGCTTGGAGGCAGAGACCCAGTACTTC,CASSLEAETQYF
.,TRBV6-5,TRBJ1-1,.,TGTGCCAGCAGTACTAACCAGGGCACTGAAGCTTTCTTT,CASSTNQGTEAFF
.,TRBV21-1,TRBJ2-1,.,TGTGCCAGCAGCAAAGCGCTAGGGGTTGGGGGATCCTACAATGAGCAGTTCTTC,CASSKALGVGGSYNEQFF
.,TRBV6-1,TRBJ1-5,.,TGTGCCAGCAGTGAAGCGCTTCGGTACGATCAGCCCCAGCATTTT,CASSEALRYDQPQHF
.,TRBV7-9,TRBJ2-5,.,TGTGCCAGCAGCTTAAACGTGGGGGCTGGAGAGACCCAGTACTTC,CASSLNVGAGETQYF
.,TRBV6-5,TRBJ2-5,.,TGTGCCAGCAGTTACTCGAATGAGGAGGAGACCCAGTACTTC,CASSYSNEEETQYF
.,TRBV18,TRBJ1-2,TRBD1,TGTGCCAGCTCACGAGGACAGGATCTTAACTATGGCTACACCTTC,CASSRGQDLNYGYTF
.,TRBV7-9,TRBJ2-7,TRBD2,TGTGCCAGCAGCTTAGTGGGGACTAGCGAGATTTCTCCCTACGAGCAGTACTTC,CASSLVGTSEISPYEQYF
few,TRBV6-5,TRBJ2-7,TRBD1,TGTGCCAGCAGTTACGGGACAGGGAACGAGCAGTACTTC,CASSYGTGNEQYF
.,TRBV9,TRBJ2-2,.,TGTGCCAGCAGCGCAGAGGGTGGGGACACCGGGGAGCTGTTTTTT,CASSAEGGDTGELFF
.,TRBV19,TRBJ2-7,TRBD2,TGTGCCAGTAGTCCCAGAACAGGACTAGAGGACTACGAGCAGTACTTC,CASSPRTGLEDYEQYF
.,TRBV15,TRBJ2-2,.,TGTGCCACCAGCAGGTGGGGGGAGGACACCGGGGAGCTGTTTTTT,CATSRWGEDTGELFF
.,TRBV28,TRBJ2-2,TRBD2,TGTGCCAGCAGTTTATTACCCGGGGGGGCCCCCGGGGAGCTGTTTTTT,CASSLLPGGAPGELFF
.,TRBV9,TRBJ2-3,.,TGTGCCAGCAGCGCCTGGGCAGATACGCAGTATTTT,CASSAWADTQYF
.,TRBV28,TRBJ1-1,.,TGTGCCAGCACCCCCGGGAAGGAGAACACTGAAGCTTTCTTT,CASTPGKENTEAFF